This T cell receptor (beta chain) appears in the sequencing data of a study of T cell responses to AZD1222 COVID-19 vaccine. Profiled with immunoSEQ multiplex PCR; TCRdb holds only in-frame clones, not every one. Altogether under 300,000 clones are present, approximately 95% being singletons, with the ten largest covering roughly 0.51%. A word on this clone: The antigen is unknown. This specimen includes other DNA sequences encoding the same CDR3.

V lost 3 bases to trimming and J lost 6 bases, with 11 bases between them. CDR3 length equals 13 residues. Germline CDR1 is MDHEN and CDR2 is SYDVKM. Whole-study results and caveats: The span of vaccine-associated CD4 TCRs extended across spike, with dominance at 160-218 and 743-854. Reportedly, close to half of spike-specific TCRs are directed against unmutated variant regions.

The starting material was peripheral blood, obtained on day 0 of AZD1222 vaccination. The TCR sequence derives from an adult in good health. The genes are TRBV28 and TRBJ1-2, with D maybe TRBD1 (6 bases). The chain's CDR3 is CASSFRGGHGYTF. The CDR3 region has the DNA TGTGCCAGCAGTTTTAGGGGGGGTCATGGCTACACCTTC.